This is a list of T cell receptor beta chains from one sample in a study of OX40 agonist ivuxolimab in advanced cancers. Repertoires were generated with immunoSEQ multiplex PCR, while TCRdb's copy carries only in-frame clones and drops some. In the table there are about 69,000 clones, 75% to 90% of which are singletons. This specimen was CD4+ or CD8+ T cells sorted from blood, taken in a trial of the OX40 agonist ivuxolimab. The receptors here all came from an adult with an advanced solid tumor such as melanoma, head and neck, liver or kidney cancer. Both conserved end residues are part of each CDR3. Fields, in order: V gene, D gene, clone size, J gene, CDR3 DNA, CDR3 protein. A D gene is named only where the DNA matches it firmly. The listing skips clone size in some rows; elsewhere it reads once, few, many or a size class.

V gene: TRBV28; D gene: .; clone size: .; J gene: TRBJ2-3; CDR3 DNA: TGTGCCAGCAACCAGCCGGGACCTAAGCAGTATTTT; CDR3 protein: CASNQPGPKQYF
V gene: TRBV4-2; D gene: TRBD1; clone size: .; J gene: TRBJ2-4; CDR3 DNA: TGTGCCAGCAGCCCGACCAACCCCCGGGACAGGGGGCGGTCGTGGTTAGCCAAAAACATTCAGTACTTC; CDR3 protein: CASSPTNPRDRGRSWLAKNIQYF
V gene: TRBV28; D gene: .; clone size: .; J gene: TRBJ1-5; CDR3 DNA: TGTGCCAGCAGTTTTTTGAGGGGGAGGGGAGACAATCAGCCCCAGCATTTT; CDR3 protein: CASSFLRGRGDNQPQHF
V gene: TRBV27; D gene: .; clone size: few; J gene: TRBJ1-5; CDR3 DNA: TGTGCCAGCAGTTTTCAGGTCGGCCAGCCCCAGCATTTT; CDR3 protein: CASSFQVGQPQHF
V gene: TRBV6-5; D gene: .; clone size: .; J gene: TRBJ1-1; CDR3 DNA: TGTGCCAGCAGTGACCGACAGTCGAACACTGAAGCTTTCTTT; CDR3 protein: CASSDRQSNTEAFF
V gene: TRBV4-1; D gene: .; clone size: .; J gene: TRBJ2-1; CDR3 DNA: TGCGCCAGCAGCCTGGCGGCGGTCTCCTACAATGAGCAGTTCTTC; CDR3 protein: CASSLAAVSYNEQFF
V gene: TRBV6-5; D gene: .; clone size: .; J gene: TRBJ2-7; CDR3 DNA: TGTGCCAGCAGCCCGAGGGGGAGCGAGCAGTACTTC; CDR3 protein: CASSPRGSEQYF
V gene: TRBV19; D gene: .; clone size: .; J gene: TRBJ1-5; CDR3 DNA: TGTGCCAGTAGTATCGAGGGGGGCAATCAGCCCCAGCATTTT; CDR3 protein: CASSIEGGNQPQHF
V gene: TRBV6-6; D gene: TRBD1; clone size: .; J gene: TRBJ2-2; CDR3 DNA: TGTGCCAGCAGTTATGGGACAGGGCGCACCGGGGAGCTGTTTTTT; CDR3 protein: CASSYGTGRTGELFF
V gene: TRBV7-2; D gene: .; clone size: .; J gene: TRBJ1-1; CDR3 DNA: TGTGCCAGCAGCTTAGGCAGTGGCAGACCCTTAACTGAAGCTTTCTTT; CDR3 protein: CASSLGSGRPLTEAFF
V gene: TRBV4-1; D gene: .; clone size: .; J gene: TRBJ1-6; CDR3 DNA: TGCGCCAGCAGCCAAGAGCGATTGGCCTATAATTCACCCCTCCACTTT; CDR3 protein: CASSQERLAYNSPLHF
V gene: TRBV9; D gene: .; clone size: few; J gene: TRBJ1-6; CDR3 DNA: TGTGCCAGCAGCGTAGACGGACGGCAAGGTTCACCCCTCCACTTT; CDR3 protein: CASSVDGRQGSPLHF
V gene: TRBV28; D gene: TRBD1; clone size: .; J gene: TRBJ2-2; CDR3 DNA: TGTGCCATTCGCCGGACAGGACCCGGGGAGCTGTTTTTT; CDR3 protein: CAIRRTGPGELFF
V gene: TRBV28; D gene: .; clone size: .; J gene: TRBJ1-4; CDR3 DNA: TGTGCCAGCAGTTTGTCCCAACCTGAAAAACTGTTTTTT; CDR3 protein: CASSLSQPEKLFF
V gene: TRBV7-3; D gene: .; clone size: once; J gene: TRBJ1-4; CDR3 DNA: TGTGCCAGCAGCCGGACAGTCAATGAAAAACTGTTTTTT; CDR3 protein: CASSRTVNEKLFF
V gene: TRBV9; D gene: .; clone size: .; J gene: TRBJ2-5; CDR3 DNA: TGTGCCAGCAGCGGGTGGGGGGAGAGGGAAGAGACCCAGTACTTC; CDR3 protein: CASSGWGEREETQYF
V gene: TRBV5-1; D gene: .; clone size: .; J gene: TRBJ2-5; CDR3 DNA: TGCGCCAGCAGCTTGGGGGGCGGGAACCCGGTCGCGGAGACCCAGTACTTC; CDR3 protein: CASSLGGGNPVAETQYF
V gene: TRBV5-1; D gene: .; clone size: .; J gene: TRBJ1-1; CDR3 DNA: TGCGCCAGCAGCTTCTACGACGGGAACACTGAAGCTTTCTTT; CDR3 protein: CASSFYDGNTEAFF
V gene: TRBV6-5; D gene: .; clone size: .; J gene: TRBJ2-5; CDR3 DNA: TGTGCCAGCAGTTCTGGGCAGTCAACAGAGACCCAGTACTTC; CDR3 protein: CASSSGQSTETQYF
V gene: TRBV5-1; D gene: TRBD1; clone size: .; J gene: TRBJ2-1; CDR3 DNA: TGCGCCAGCAGCCCGGGACAGGGCCGCAACAATGAGCAGTTCTTC; CDR3 protein: CASSPGQGRNNEQFF
V gene: TRBV27; D gene: .; clone size: .; J gene: TRBJ1-5; CDR3 DNA: TGTGCCAGCAGTTTAACGTCCCGTCTTTTGGCCCAGCATTTT; CDR3 protein: CASSLTSRLLAQHF
V gene: TRBV6-5; D gene: TRBD2; clone size: .; J gene: TRBJ2-5; CDR3 DNA: TGTGCCAGCAGTTTAACCGGGACTAGCGGGGAAGAGACCCAGTACTTC; CDR3 protein: CASSLTGTSGEETQYF
V gene: TRBV9; D gene: TRBD1; clone size: .; J gene: TRBJ2-5; CDR3 DNA: TGTGCCAGCAGCGGCGTCCAGGGGGCGAAAGAGACCCAGTACTTC; CDR3 protein: CASSGVQGAKETQYF
V gene: TRBV29-1; D gene: .; clone size: .; J gene: TRBJ2-7; CDR3 DNA: TGCAGCGTTGCAAGGCAGTTCTCGGGCGAGCAGTACTTC; CDR3 protein: CSVARQFSGEQYF
V gene: TRBV28; D gene: .; clone size: once; J gene: TRBJ1-3; CDR3 DNA: TGTGCCGCCAGACAGGGAAACACCATATATTTT; CDR3 protein: CAARQGNTIYF
V gene: TRBV27; D gene: TRBD2; clone size: .; J gene: TRBJ2-1; CDR3 DNA: TGTGCCAGCAGTTCAGGACTAGCGGGACCGTATGAGCAGTTCTTC; CDR3 protein: CASSSGLAGPYEQFF
V gene: TRBV2; D gene: .; clone size: .; J gene: TRBJ1-6; CDR3 DNA: TGTGCCAGCAGTGAGAGCTCCCCACCCCTCCACTTT; CDR3 protein: CASSESSPPLHF
V gene: TRBV6-1; D gene: TRBD2; clone size: .; J gene: TRBJ2-3; CDR3 DNA: TGTGCCAGCAGTGAATACCCGACTACTAGGGGAGGGGTCGGTACGCAGTATTTT; CDR3 protein: CASSEYPTTRGGVGTQYF
V gene: TRBV27; D gene: .; clone size: .; J gene: TRBJ1-6; CDR3 DNA: TGTGCCAGCAGTTTATCAGGGTTAGCATATAATTCACCCCTCCACTTT; CDR3 protein: CASSLSGLAYNSPLHF
V gene: TRBV6-6; D gene: TRBD1; clone size: .; J gene: TRBJ1-4; CDR3 DNA: TGTGCCAGTTCGGGACAGCCTAATGAAAAACTGTTTTTT; CDR3 protein: CASSGQPNEKLFF
V gene: TRBV7-2; D gene: .; clone size: .; J gene: TRBJ1-4; CDR3 DNA: TGTGCCAGCAGCCCGAGGATCGGGGCAACTAATGAAAAACTGTTTTTT; CDR3 protein: CASSPRIGATNEKLFF
V gene: TRBV10-3; D gene: .; clone size: .; J gene: TRBJ2-1; CDR3 DNA: TGTGCCACCGAAATGGGGCGGACCACCTACAATGAGCAGTTCTTC; CDR3 protein: CATEMGRTTYNEQFF
V gene: TRBV7-2; D gene: .; clone size: once; J gene: TRBJ2-3; CDR3 DNA: TGTGCCAGCAGCTTAGTGGGGAGGAGGATGCAGTATTTT; CDR3 protein: CASSLVGRRMQYF
V gene: TRBV7-2; D gene: .; clone size: .; J gene: TRBJ1-3; CDR3 DNA: TGTGCCAGCAGCTTTAGGGGAAACACCATATATTTT; CDR3 protein: CASSFRGNTIYF
V gene: TRBV5-1; D gene: TRBD2; clone size: .; J gene: TRBJ2-1; CDR3 DNA: TGCGCCAGCAGCCCCACGGGGGGGCACAATGAGCAGTTCTTC; CDR3 protein: CASSPTGGHNEQFF
V gene: TRBV7-2; D gene: TRBD1; clone size: .; J gene: TRBJ2-3; CDR3 DNA: TGTGCCAGCAGCCGACAGGGGGGCTACCCTTCAGATACGCAGTATTTT; CDR3 protein: CASSRQGGYPSDTQYF
V gene: TRBV19; D gene: .; clone size: .; J gene: TRBJ2-2; CDR3 DNA: TGTGCCAGTAGTATCTCGCGCACCGGGGAGCTGTTTTTT; CDR3 protein: CASSISRTGELFF
V gene: TRBV9; D gene: .; clone size: .; J gene: TRBJ2-3; CDR3 DNA: TGTGCCAGCAGCGTAGGTGGTGGTCCTAGCACAGATACGCAGTATTTT; CDR3 protein: CASSVGGGPSTDTQYF
V gene: TRBV7-2; D gene: .; clone size: .; J gene: TRBJ1-3; CDR3 DNA: TGTGCCAGCAGCTTAGGCGGTGGGGGAAACACCATATATTTT; CDR3 protein: CASSLGGGGNTIYF
V gene: TRBV19; D gene: TRBD1; clone size: .; J gene: TRBJ1-1; CDR3 DNA: TGTGCCAGTAGCCGGGACAGGAGCATGAACACTGAAGCTTTCTTT; CDR3 protein: CASSRDRSMNTEAFF
V gene: TRBV18; D gene: TRBD2; clone size: once; J gene: TRBJ2-2; CDR3 DNA: TGTGCCAGCCCAACCGGGGGACTAGCGGGGGGCCGGAACACCGGGGAGCTGTTTTTT; CDR3 protein: CASPTGGLAGGRNTGELFF
V gene: TRBV19; D gene: .; clone size: few; J gene: TRBJ1-4; CDR3 DNA: TGTGCCAGTAAACTCCAGGGGAATGAAAAACTGTTTTTT; CDR3 protein: CASKLQGNEKLFF
V gene: TRBV27; D gene: TRBD2; clone size: .; J gene: TRBJ2-3; CDR3 DNA: TGTGCCAGCAGTTCGGCCCAGGGACTAGGTACAGATACGCAGTATTTT; CDR3 protein: CASSSAQGLGTDTQYF
V gene: TRBV7-2; D gene: .; clone size: .; J gene: TRBJ1-5; CDR3 DNA: TGTGCCAGCAGCTATGTTGGAGGGGTAGAGGAGCCCCAGCATTTT; CDR3 protein: CASSYVGGVEEPQHF
V gene: TRBV13; D gene: .; clone size: .; J gene: TRBJ1-2; CDR3 DNA: TGTGCCAGCAGCTTAATATCCAGGGTCGGTAACTATGGCTACACCTTC; CDR3 protein: CASSLISRVGNYGYTF
V gene: TRBV7-3; D gene: TRBD2; clone size: .; J gene: TRBJ2-3; CDR3 DNA: TGTGCCAGCAGTTGGAGCGGGACCACAGATACGCAGTATTTT; CDR3 protein: CASSWSGTTDTQYF
V gene: TRBV5-6; D gene: TRBD2; clone size: once; J gene: TRBJ2-7; CDR3 DNA: TGTGCCAGCACCGGACTAGCGGAGTACGAGCAGTACTTC; CDR3 protein: CASTGLAEYEQYF
V gene: TRBV19; D gene: TRBD1; clone size: .; J gene: TRBJ2-1; CDR3 DNA: TGTGCCACGCGACAGGGGTACAATGAGCAGTTCTTC; CDR3 protein: CATRQGYNEQFF
V gene: TRBV21-1; D gene: .; clone size: .; J gene: TRBJ1-2; CDR3 DNA: TGTGCCAGCAGCACCCAGGGCCAAGAGGGCTACACCTTC; CDR3 protein: CASSTQGQEGYTF
V gene: TRBV5-4; D gene: TRBD1; clone size: .; J gene: TRBJ1-1; CDR3 DNA: TGTGCCAGCAGCCAGATGACAGGGGCGAACACTGAAGCTTTCTTT; CDR3 protein: CASSQMTGANTEAFF
V gene: TRBV28; D gene: .; clone size: .; J gene: TRBJ2-7; CDR3 DNA: TGTGCCAGCACCTTACCGGGACAAAGCTACGAGCAGTACTTC; CDR3 protein: CASTLPGQSYEQYF
V gene: TRBV5-4; D gene: .; clone size: .; J gene: TRBJ1-2; CDR3 DNA: TGTGCCAGCAGCTTGGACAGCCGAGGCTACACCTTC; CDR3 protein: CASSLDSRGYTF
V gene: TRBV30; D gene: TRBD1; clone size: .; J gene: TRBJ2-5; CDR3 DNA: TGTGCCTGGAGTGTGGGGGACAGAGACGTTGAGACCCAGTACTTC; CDR3 protein: CAWSVGDRDVETQYF
V gene: TRBV7-3; D gene: .; clone size: .; J gene: TRBJ2-2; CDR3 DNA: TGTGCCAGCAGCCCCAACAGGTTTAGCACCGGGGAGCTGTTTTTT; CDR3 protein: CASSPNRFSTGELFF
V gene: TRBV20-1; D gene: .; clone size: .; J gene: TRBJ2-7; CDR3 DNA: TGCAGTGCTAGAGATCTGCGGGCCCTGAACTTC; CDR3 protein: CSARDLRALNF